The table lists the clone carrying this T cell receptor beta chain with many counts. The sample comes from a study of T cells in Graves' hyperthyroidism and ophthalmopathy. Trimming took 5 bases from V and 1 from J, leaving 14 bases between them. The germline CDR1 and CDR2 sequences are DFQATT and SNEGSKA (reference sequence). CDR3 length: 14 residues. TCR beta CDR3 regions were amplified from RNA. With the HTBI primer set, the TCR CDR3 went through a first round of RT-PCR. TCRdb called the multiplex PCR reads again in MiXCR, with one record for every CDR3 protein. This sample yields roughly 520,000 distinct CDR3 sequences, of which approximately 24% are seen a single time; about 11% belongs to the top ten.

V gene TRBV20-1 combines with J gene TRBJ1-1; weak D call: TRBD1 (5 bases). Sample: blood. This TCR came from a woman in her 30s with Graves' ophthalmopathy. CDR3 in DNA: TGCAGTGCTTCCCCCCCGACAGCGAACACTGAAGCTTTCTTT. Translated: CSASPPTANTEAFF.